The subject of this entry is one T cell receptor beta chain. Its antigen remains unknown. The data were obtained in a study of T cells expressing NK-cell markers. Looking at the study overall: Seven of the eight sequenced donors were classified as HCMV-seropositive, and one was classified as seronegative. General observations from the study: In more than 5 donors, dominant CD3+CD56+NKG2C+ clonotypes ranked among the top 10 CD8+ clonotypes.

The CDR3 sequence is 11 residues long. What made the TCR beta cDNA was 5'RACE template switching with UMIs. TCRdb processed the 5' RACE reads again and assigns one entry to each CDR3 protein, with no DNA. The listing records about 260,000 distinct CDR3 sequences. This TCR came from a man aged 18 to 35 in good health. Sequenced: blood T cells: a sorted CD56 or NKG2C T cell subset, CD4+ or CD8+ T cells, or bulk PBMC T cells (not recorded which). V usage is TRBV12-3 or TRBV12-4 and J usage is TRBJ1-2. This CDR3 is CASSFTYGYTF.